The source of this TCR beta chain is a study of control samples from healthy donors and cancer patients. This clone was observed a few times. Libraries were prepared by immunoSEQ multiplex PCR; TCRdb keeps only in-frame clonotypes and omits some of them. The table has 40,000 to 65,000 clones, roughly 87% seen once. The CDR3 length is 16 residues. After removal of 1 base from V and 7 bases from J, the junction contained 9 bases not matched to a gene. Germline V gives CDR1 SGHAT, CDR2 FQNNGV. The receptor's source is a man between 60 and 70 years old with head and neck cancer. The sequencing input was PBMCs. The V and J genes are TRBV11-2 and TRBJ2-1, with TRBD2 matching over 8 bases. The CDR3, as DNA: TGTGCCAGCAGCTTAGGGCTAGCGGGTGGGGTGAATGAGCAGTTCTTC. This sequence encodes CASSLGLAGGVNEQFF.